Presented here are 3 T cell receptor beta chains from one specimen sequenced in a study of blood T cells in healthy people across ages. Primers used in a second PCR of roughly 6 to 11 cycles were a sample-barcoded 5' primer and a J-beta primer mix. TCRdb called the 5' RACE reads again in MiXCR, with one record for every CDR3 protein. This sample has 500,000 to 600,000 distinct CDR3 sequences, with approximately 27% found just once. Sequenced input: blood. Receptors were obtained from a woman in her 70s in good health.

This clonotype showed up many times. V and J are TRBV12-3 or TRBV12-4 and TRBJ1-1, with D possibly TRBD1 on 5 matching bases. V was shortened by 1 base and J by 5 bases, with 11 bases between the two germline ends. The CDR3 spans 14 residues. The CDR3 DNA sequence: TGTGCCAGCAGTTTAGGGCAGGGTTATACTGAAGCTTTCTTT. Translated, it gives CASSLGQGYTEAFF.

This clonotype was seen a few times. The genes are TRBV27 and TRBJ2-5, with 11 bases lining up with TRBD2. The germline CDR1 and CDR2 sequences are MNHEY and SMNVEV (reference sequence). The CDR3 has 16 residues. V dropped 3 bases and J dropped 2; count of bases not matched to a gene: 5. For the CDR3, the DNA is TGTGCCAGCAGTTTGAAACTAGCGGGGGCGCAAGAGACCCAGTACTTC. Its translation: CASSLKLAGAQETQYF.

J is TRBJ2-1 and V is TRBV12-3 or TRBV12-4; D is uncertain. This CDR3 is 12 amino acids long. The V end was cut by 5 bases, the J end by 6 bases, with 8 bases between. CDR3 amino acids: CASSASSNEQFF. The CDR3 bases are TGTGCCAGCAGTGCCAGTAGCAATGAGCAGTTCTTC.